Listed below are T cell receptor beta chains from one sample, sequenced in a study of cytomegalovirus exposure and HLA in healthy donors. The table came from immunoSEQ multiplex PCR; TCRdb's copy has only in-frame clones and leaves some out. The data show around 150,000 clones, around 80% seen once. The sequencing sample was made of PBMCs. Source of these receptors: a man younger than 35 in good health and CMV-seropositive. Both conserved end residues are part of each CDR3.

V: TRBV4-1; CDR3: CASSLGLVNTGELFF
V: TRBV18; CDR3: CASSPRQGNTEAFF
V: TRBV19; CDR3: CASSIGPGLAATPLEQYF
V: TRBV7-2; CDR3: CASSLGISNTEAFF
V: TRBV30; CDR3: CAWSSQGNTEAFF
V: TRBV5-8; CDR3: CASSLGGRDRVSEAFF
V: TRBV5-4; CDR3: CASSLGGNDEQYF
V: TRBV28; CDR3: CASSSSLPRDRDVLFF
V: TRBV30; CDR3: CAWMSGTRAWDAQYF
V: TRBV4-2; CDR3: CASSQGTAGGYGYTF
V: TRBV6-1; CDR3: CASSEARTDEQYF
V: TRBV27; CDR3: CASSLFRSRQPSSYEQYF
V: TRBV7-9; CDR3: CASSAGTAKSYEQYF
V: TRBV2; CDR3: CASTTRRRKDTQYF
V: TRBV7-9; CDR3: CASTPGLRGNTEAFF
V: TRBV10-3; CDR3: CAISESGSGWGYNEQFF
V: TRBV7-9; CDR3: CASSVGPRNAFF
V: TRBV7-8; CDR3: CASSLAGANEKLFF
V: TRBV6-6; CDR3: CASSPQSGTGTPQQFF
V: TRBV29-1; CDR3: CSVEDQAGGVRDEQYF
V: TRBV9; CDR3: CASSPQSSGGYEQYF
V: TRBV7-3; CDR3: CASSLGGAQSSYNEQFF
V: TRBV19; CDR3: CASSPGQSQETQYF
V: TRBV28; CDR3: CASSPGTSGYEQYF
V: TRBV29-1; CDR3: CSVAAPSSYEQYF
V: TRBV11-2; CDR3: CASSHGRSSYEQYF
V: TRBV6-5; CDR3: CASSYSGHHGQPQHF
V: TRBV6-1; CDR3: CAIAGHHTDTQYF
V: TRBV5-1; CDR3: CASSLTGSEYEQYF
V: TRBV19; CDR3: CASSMENYEQYF
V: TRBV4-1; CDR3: CASSPLSGANVLTF
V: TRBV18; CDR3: CASSLGQDPGYF
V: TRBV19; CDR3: CASSIDLRTAYEQYF
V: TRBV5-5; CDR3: CASSRGLATPSTDTQYF
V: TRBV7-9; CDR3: CASSLGPGAGETQYF
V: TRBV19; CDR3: CASSIVGTGGEKLFF
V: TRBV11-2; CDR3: CASSSRTSGSYYEQYF
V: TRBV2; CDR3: CASSWATPNYGYTF